This paragraph covers one T cell receptor (beta chain) sequence. These data originate in a study of shared T cell receptors in the human thymus. The data were produced by immunoSEQ multiplex PCR, yet TCRdb's version contains in-frame clones alone and is incomplete. The sample has hundreds of thousands of clones, around 87% seen once. The CDR3 loop spans 15 amino acids. These data also formed part of another study, on human thymus T cells. That paper states: Resections from corrective heart surgery supplied the thymus tissue. Thymic and blood repertoires appeared to display a bias in their usage of V and J genes. There were highly overlapping thymic repertoires among unrelated individuals, as related research reported.

The source is a boy less than two years old with a congenital heart defect. Sequencing was done on a sample of thymocytes. The chain links TRBV1 to TRBJ2-3; the D segment call TRBD2 is taken from the table without a DNA check. TRBV1 is labeled a pseudogene. CDR3 nucleotides: TGCACCAGCAGTCCCCTTAGCGGGAGAGCAGATACGCAGTATTTT. It encodes CTSSPLSGRADTQYF.